This entry concerns a single T cell receptor beta chain. Its antigen is not known. The unexposed donors gave CD4+ T cells in about 2010-2019, prior to COVID-19. After around nine days of culture, CD4+ T cells were isolated. The repertoire was sequenced with immunoSEQ multiplex PCR; TCRdb's copy has only in-frame clones and lacks some. This table holds about 21,000 clones, around four fifths found once. This sample was taken from a study of CD4 T cells in relation to SARS-CoV-2 and coronaviruses. On the study more broadly: TCR beta CDR3s were sequenced after roughly 10-day antigen culture of PBMCs.

Germline CDR1 reads MNHNS; CDR2 reads SASEGT. The CDR3 covers 16 residues. V lost 3 bases and J lost 3, with 16 bases in between. General study points: SARS-CoV-2-driven expansion was significantly weaker in crossreactive than monoreactive clones. Crossreactivity was assessed only for spike protein, not other viral proteins. In around two thirds of donors, memory CD4+ clonotypes crossrecognized SARS-CoV-2 and at least one common cold coronavirus spike.

The chain joins TRBV6-1 to TRBJ2-3; TRBD2 is a possible D gene (5 bases). Sequenced: CD4+ T cells from PBMCs, cultured in vitro. The sequence was obtained from a human donor in good health. DNA for the CDR3: TGTGCCAGCAGTGAGACGAGGCGAGGGTTGACAGATACGCAGTATTTT. Its translation is CASSETRRGLTDTQYF.